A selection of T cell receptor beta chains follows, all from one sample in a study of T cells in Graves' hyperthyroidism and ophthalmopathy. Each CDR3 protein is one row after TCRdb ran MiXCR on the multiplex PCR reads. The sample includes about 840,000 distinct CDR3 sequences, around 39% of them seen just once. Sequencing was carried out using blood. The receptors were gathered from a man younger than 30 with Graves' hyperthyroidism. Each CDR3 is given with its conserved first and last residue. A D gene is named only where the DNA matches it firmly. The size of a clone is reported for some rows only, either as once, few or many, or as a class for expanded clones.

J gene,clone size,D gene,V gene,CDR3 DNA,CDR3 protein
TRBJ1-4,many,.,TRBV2,TGTGCCAGCAGTGAGTTGACAGCCGAAAAACTGTTTTTT,CASSELTAEKLFF
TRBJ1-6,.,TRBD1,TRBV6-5,TGTGCCAGCAACTCGCCGGGACAGGAGAGGTCACCCCTCCACTTT,CASNSPGQERSPLHF
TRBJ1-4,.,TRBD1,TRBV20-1,TGCAGGGTGCCGGGACAGGGGGACACTGAAAAACTGTTTTTT,CRVPGQGDTEKLFF
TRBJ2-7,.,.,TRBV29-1,TGCAGCGTTTACAGGGATCGGTACGAGCAGTACTTC,CSVYRDRYEQYF
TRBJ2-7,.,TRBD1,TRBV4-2,TGTGCCAGCAGCCCGACGACAGGGAATGGGTACGAGCAGTACTTC,CASSPTTGNGYEQYF
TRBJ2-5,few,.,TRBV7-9,TGCGCCAGCAGCTTTCGGGACGCAGAGACCCAGTACTTC,CASSFRDAETQYF
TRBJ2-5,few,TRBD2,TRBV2,TGTGCCAGCCCCGGGGAGGGAGGGTTAGAGACCCAGTACTTC,CASPGEGGLETQYF
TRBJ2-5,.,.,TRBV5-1,TGCGCCAGCAGGTCGCAGGGATCCCAAGAGACCCAGTACTTC,CASRSQGSQETQYF
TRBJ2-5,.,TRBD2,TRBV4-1,TGCGCCAGCAGCCAAGATGCGGGAGGAGGTGAGACCCAGTACTTC,CASSQDAGGGETQYF
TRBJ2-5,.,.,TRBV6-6,TGTGCCAGCAGACGTGGGGCCCGACAAGAGACCCAGTACTTC,CASRRGARQETQYF
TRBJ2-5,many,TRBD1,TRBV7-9,TGTGCCAGCAGCCCACGGGACAGGGAAGAGACCCAGTACTTC,CASSPRDREETQYF
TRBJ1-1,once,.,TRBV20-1,TGTAGTGCTAGAGATTTAGGCGGGGTTTATGAAGCTTTCTTT,CSARDLGGVYEAFF
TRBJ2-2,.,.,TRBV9,TGTGCCAGCAGCCAGAAGGGGACCGGGGAGCTGTTTTTT,CASSQKGTGELFF
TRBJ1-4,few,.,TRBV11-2,TGTGCCAGCAGAGTGCGGGGGGAGACTAATGAAAAACTGTTTTTT,CASRVRGETNEKLFF
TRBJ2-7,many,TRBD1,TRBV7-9,TGTGCCAGCAGCCCAGACAGGGAAGTGAACGAGCAGTACTTC,CASSPDREVNEQYF
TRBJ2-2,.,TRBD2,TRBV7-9,TGTGCCAGCAGCACCAGCGGGGGGTACACCGGGGAGCTGTTTTTT,CASSTSGGYTGELFF
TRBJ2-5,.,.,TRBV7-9,TGTGCCGCCCGAGACTTTCAAGAGACCCAGTACTTC,CAARDFQETQYF
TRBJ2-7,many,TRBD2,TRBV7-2,TGTGCCAGCAGCTACCTTCCACGGGGGGGGCAGGACGAGCAGTACTTC,CASSYLPRGGQDEQYF
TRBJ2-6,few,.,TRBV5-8,TGTGCCAGCAGCTCGCACAGCTCTGGGGCCAACGTCCTGACTTTC,CASSSHSSGANVLTF
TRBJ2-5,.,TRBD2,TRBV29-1,TGCAGCGTTGAATCGCGTTTGGTGCCTAGCGGGGGGAGAGGTCTAGAGACCCAGTACTTC,CSVESRLVPSGGRGLETQYF
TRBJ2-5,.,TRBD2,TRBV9,TGTGCCAGCAGCGTACCGGCGGGAGGGCCCCTTGAGGAGACCCAGTACTTC,CASSVPAGGPLEETQYF
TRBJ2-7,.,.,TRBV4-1,TGCGCCAGCAGCCGGAGTCCCTCGCCTCTAACTGACGAGCAGTACTTC,CASSRSPSPLTDEQYF
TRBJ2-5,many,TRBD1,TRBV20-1,TGCAGTGCCCCGGACAGGGCCTTGGACCAGTACTTC,CSAPDRALDQYF
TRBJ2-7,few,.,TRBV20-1,TGCAGTGCTACGGAGGATATCAGCTCCTACGAGCAGTACTTC,CSATEDISSYEQYF
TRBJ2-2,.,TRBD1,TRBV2,TGTGCCAGCAGGCCGAGACAGGGGGCGACCGGGGAGCTGTTTTTT,CASRPRQGATGELFF
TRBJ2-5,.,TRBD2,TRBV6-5,TGTGCCAGCAAACCCCGGGGGGGGCGGGAGACCCAGTACTTC,CASKPRGGRETQYF
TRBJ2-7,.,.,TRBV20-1,TGCAGTGCTACCCCGGAAGGTGAGCAGTACTTC,CSATPEGEQYF
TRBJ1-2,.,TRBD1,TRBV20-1,TGCAGTGCGGGTAACAGGGGACACCTGGACTATGGCTACACCTTC,CSAGNRGHLDYGYTF
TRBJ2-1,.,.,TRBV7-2,TGTGCCAGCAGCCTGGGGGCCCTCGCAGGGTACAATGAGCAGTTCTTC,CASSLGALAGYNEQFF
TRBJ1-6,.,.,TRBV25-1,TGTGCCAGCAGCGGAGGGCCGGATTCACCCCTCCACTTT,CASSGGPDSPLHF
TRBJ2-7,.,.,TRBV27,TGTGCCAGCAGTTACATGAATAGCAGGGTCCACGAGCAGTACTTC,CASSYMNSRVHEQYF
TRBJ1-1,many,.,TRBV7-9,TGTGCCAGCAGCTTTAGGTACGGCAGGGCGGTATCTGAAGCTTTCTTT,CASSFRYGRAVSEAFF
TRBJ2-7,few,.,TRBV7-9,TGTGCCAGCAGCGCCAGGGGGGGCAGCTACGAGCAGTACTTC,CASSARGGSYEQYF
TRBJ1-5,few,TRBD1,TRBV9,TGTGCCAGCAGCCAGGGACAGGCCAGCAATCAGCCCCAGCATTTT,CASSQGQASNQPQHF
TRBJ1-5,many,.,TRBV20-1,TGCAGTGCTAGTTCTGACGCGAATCAGCCCCAGCATTTT,CSASSDANQPQHF
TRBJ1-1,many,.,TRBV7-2,TGTGCCAGCAGCCGCCCAGGGCTGAACACTGAAGCTTTCTTT,CASSRPGLNTEAFF
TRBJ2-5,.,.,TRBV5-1,TGCGCCAGCAGCTTGGCCCGAGGGGCCCCGTACCAAGAGACCCAGTACTTC,CASSLARGAPYQETQYF
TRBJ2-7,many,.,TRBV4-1,TGCGCCAGCAGCCCTGAGCAGGGCGGAGGCTACGAGCAGTACTTC,CASSPEQGGGYEQYF
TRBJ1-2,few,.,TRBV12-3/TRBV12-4,TGTGCCAGCAGTTATCACGAGGCAGGGGAATTCTATGGCTACACCTTC,CASSYHEAGEFYGYTF
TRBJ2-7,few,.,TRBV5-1,TGCGCCAGCAGCCAGGGACCCCGGGACCACTCCTACGAGCAGTACTTC,CASSQGPRDHSYEQYF
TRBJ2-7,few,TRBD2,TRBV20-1,TGCAGTGCTAGTGGCATTCTAGCGGGGGATCCCTACGAGCAGTACTTC,CSASGILAGDPYEQYF
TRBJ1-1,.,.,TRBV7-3,TGTGCCAGCAGCTTGAGGGTGGGGGGGCCGACGGAAGCTTTCTTT,CASSLRVGGPTEAFF
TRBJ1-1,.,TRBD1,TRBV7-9,TGCGCCAGCAGCCAGAGGACAGGCCAAATGAACACTGAAGCTTTCTTT,CASSQRTGQMNTEAFF
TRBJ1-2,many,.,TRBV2,TGTGCCAGCAGCCCCTCATATGGCTACACCTTC,CASSPSYGYTF
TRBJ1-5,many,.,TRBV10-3,TGTGCCATCAGTGAGTCGATGGAACAGCCCCAGCATTTT,CAISESMEQPQHF
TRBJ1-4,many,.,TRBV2,TGTGCCAGCAGTGAAGGTCGGCGGTACGGGGAAAAACTGTTTTTT,CASSEGRRYGEKLFF
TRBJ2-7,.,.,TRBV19,TGTGCCAGTAGTACCTATTCGGACGGTTACGAGCAGTACTTC,CASSTYSDGYEQYF
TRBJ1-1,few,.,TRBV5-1,TGCGCCAGCAGCTCTTTTGACGGTGAAAATGAAGCTTTCTTT,CASSSFDGENEAFF
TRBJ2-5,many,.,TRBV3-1,TGTGCCAGCAGCAATAGACAGGAGACCCAGTACTTC,CASSNRQETQYF
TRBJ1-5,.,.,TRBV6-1,TGTGCCAGCTCACCAGACGGCTTCTTTAGCAATCAGCCCCAGCATTTT,CASSPDGFFSNQPQHF
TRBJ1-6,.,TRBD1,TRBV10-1,TGCGCCAGCAGAGGGGACCGGACAGGGGGTGATTCACCCCTCCACTTT,CASRGDRTGGDSPLHF
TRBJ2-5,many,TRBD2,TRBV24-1,TGTGCCACCAGTGCACTAGCGGGAGGAGAGGGAGAGACCCAGTACTTC,CATSALAGGEGETQYF
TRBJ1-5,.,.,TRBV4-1,TGCGCCAGCAGCCAGGCGGGGGGACTGTCGGGCCAGCCCCAGCATTTT,CASSQAGGLSGQPQHF
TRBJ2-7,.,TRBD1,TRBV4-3,TGCGCCAGCAGCCTTCGACAGGGGCCCAACGAGCAGTACTTC,CASSLRQGPNEQYF